These 4 T cell receptor beta chains share one sample of origin, sequenced in a study of blood T cell repertoires in COVID-19. Generated by immunoSEQ multiplex PCR, the TCRdb table keeps only in-frame clones and is missing some. The sample holds roughly 150,000 clones, approximately 86% seen once. Sequenced sample: peripheral blood. The receptor source for this set is a woman aged 65 to 85 with acute or convalescent COVID-19.

This chain links TRBV19 with TRBJ1-2; 7 bases map to TRBD1. The CDR3 consists of 14 residues. Germline CDR1 and CDR2: LNHDA and SQIVND (reference sequence). After removal of 6 bases from V and 0 bases from J, the junction contained 4 bases not matched to a gene. CDR3 residues: CASRAGTANYGYTF. DNA for the CDR3: TGTGCCAGTAGGGCCGGGACAGCTAACTATGGCTACACCTTC.

This clone showed up just a few times. The V gene is TRBV29-1, the J gene TRBJ1-1, with D uncertain. V gave up 8 bases and J gave up 0 bases, with 13 bases separating them. Germline V gene lookup returns CDR1 SQVTM and CDR2 ANQGSEA. The CDR3 consists of 13 residues. CDR3 region: CSTEEGLNTEAFF. The CDR3 nucleotides are TGCAGCACCGAAGAGGGTCTGAACACTGAAGCTTTCTTT. The entire variable domain, with the rest obtained from reference TRBV29-1 and TRBJ1-1, is as follows: SAVISQKPSRDICQRGTSLTIQCQVDSQVTMMFWYRQQPGQSLTLIATANQGSEATYESGFVIDKFPISRPNLTFSTLTVSNMSPEDSSIYLCSTEEGLNTEAFFGQGTRLTVV.

The count of this clone is one. V is TRBV28 and J is TRBJ1-3, with D possibly being TRBD1 (6 bases). CDR3 size: 14 residues. V shed 3 bases and J shed 1 base, with 7 bases lying between them. CDR1 is MDHEN and CDR2 is SYDVKM in the germline V gene. Written as DNA, the CDR3 is TGTGCCAGCAGTTTGGGACAATCTGGAAACACCATATATTTT. Translating gives CASSLGQSGNTIYF.

This chain links TRBV2 with TRBJ1-6; 7 positions match TRBD1. CDR3 length: 15 residues. With 8 bases clipped from V and 5 bases from J, the junction kept 9 bases outside the gene matches. Germline loops: CDR1 SNHLY, CDR2 FYNNEI. CDR3 nucleotides: TGTGCCAGCGGGGGCGTCGGGACAGATAATTCACCCCTCCACTTT. This sequence encodes CASGGVGTDNSPLHF.